This TCR beta chain is drawn from a study of beta chain features in type 1 diabetes listed by TCRdb under 2018. General notes on the study: Patients and healthy donors did not differ in mean age, gender distribution, total cell number or subset yield. Naive and central memory subsets were obtained from all 28 donors, but regulatory and stem cell-like memory subsets were isolated from only 8 patients and roughly eight healthy donors. In the study, TCRB repertoires of sorted circulating CD4+ T cell subsets from recently diagnosed type 1 diabetes patients were compared with those of matched healthy donors. A total of 100 million to 110 million sorted cells were examined across all samples, and a strong correlation was observed between cell number per subset and RNA yield.

All of the isolated RNA was reverse transcribed with the High Capacity cDNA Reverse Transcription Kit, so expressed TCRB transcripts were sequenced. Naive, central memory and regulatory T cell samples underwent deep immunoSEQ sequencing, averaging around 3.9 million total reads per sample. Sorted cells were lysed in RLT buffer, and RNA was extracted using DNase-treated RNeasy Micro or Mini kits according to cell number. Each cell subset was processed on its own to prevent cross-contamination, while patient and healthy donor samples were processed together. Using the immunoSEQ multiplex PCR, TCRB sequences were amplified from cDNA into 87-bp fragments spanning the CDR3 region. Amplicons were sequenced on the Illumina HiSeq platform. Per the authors' processing: Synthetic template baselines were used to correct PCR bias computationally, reads within Hamming distance 2 were collapsed, and singletons that could not be merged were discarded. Reads were aligned to IMGT to assign V, D and J genes, CDR3 length, and insertions or deletions at six rearrangement sites. Within each subset, clonotype counts were normalized to sorted cell number, and only after that were true diversity and Gini coefficients computed with the tcR R package. The overlap coefficient, calculated on TCRB nucleotide sequences, was used to quantify repertoire sharing. Out-of-frame TCRB sequences from naive cells were analyzed as a proxy for the pre-selection repertoire. This is the immuneACCESS table as TCRdb keeps it, with only in-frame sequences that have V and J called. A part of the clones is gone; compared with another copy, unresolved V genes explain less than half, and the rest is unexplained. That table supplies the V and J calls and clone size; D and trimming were determined from the DNA. Within this sample are under 300,000 clones, with around 24% of them counted one time only. In total, the top ten clones hold 0.012% of the sample.

A single peripheral blood draw of around 0.11 L on average was collected from each donor into heparinised tubes. Naive, central memory, regulatory and stem cell-like memory CD4+ T cells were sorted on a BD FACSAria II using a panel including CD45RO, CCR7, CD25, CD127, CD95 and CD27. A purity above 98% was achieved for all sorted populations. PBMCs were separated immediately by Lymphoprep density gradient centrifugation and were stained directly, without being cultured. To minimize batch effects, samples were stained and sorted in pairs, one healthy donor with one patient per experiment. General study outcomes and caveats: Fewer insertions and more nucleotide deletions at VDJ recombination sites were observed in patients with type 1 diabetes, implying thymic rearrangement abnormalities. Because cDNA was sequenced instead of genomic DNA, highly expressing activated cells could be over-represented, though the groups showed no difference in activation or CD3 levels. Naive, central memory and regulatory TCRB repertoires appeared to be more alike among patients than among healthy donors. HLA sub-analyses involved small numbers of individuals, so any influence of HLA type on TCRB rearrangement remained unresolved. Type 1 diabetes patients showed a moderate but significant shortening of TCRB CDR3 length in all four CD4+ subsets. Shorter templates might be favored by PCR, yet because patient and control samples were amplified and corrected together, any such skew would affect both groups equally.

CDR1 and CDR2 are drawn from the germline V gene: SGHRS, YFSETQ. Germline trimming amounts to 1 base on V and 4 bases on J, with 3 as the count of junction bases outside the gene matches. The CDR3 numbers 14 residues from cysteine through phenylalanine. The sequence is cut down to CDR3 DNA, 42 bases in frame from base 1. This clone appeared a few times. The specificity of this receptor is unknown. No much larger clone is present one base from it, and per-base qualities are unavailable. The sample consisted of naive CD4+ T cells from blood. Per the publication, the cell subset or site label means: true naive CD4+ T cells. The V and J segments used are TRBV5-1 and TRBJ2-5; TRBD1 lines up with 8 middle nucleotides. This TCR was recovered from a young woman with type 1 diabetes. CDR3 loop: CASSLMTGVETQYF. The bases read TGCGCCAGCAGCTTGATGACAGGGGTAGAGACCCAGTACTTC.